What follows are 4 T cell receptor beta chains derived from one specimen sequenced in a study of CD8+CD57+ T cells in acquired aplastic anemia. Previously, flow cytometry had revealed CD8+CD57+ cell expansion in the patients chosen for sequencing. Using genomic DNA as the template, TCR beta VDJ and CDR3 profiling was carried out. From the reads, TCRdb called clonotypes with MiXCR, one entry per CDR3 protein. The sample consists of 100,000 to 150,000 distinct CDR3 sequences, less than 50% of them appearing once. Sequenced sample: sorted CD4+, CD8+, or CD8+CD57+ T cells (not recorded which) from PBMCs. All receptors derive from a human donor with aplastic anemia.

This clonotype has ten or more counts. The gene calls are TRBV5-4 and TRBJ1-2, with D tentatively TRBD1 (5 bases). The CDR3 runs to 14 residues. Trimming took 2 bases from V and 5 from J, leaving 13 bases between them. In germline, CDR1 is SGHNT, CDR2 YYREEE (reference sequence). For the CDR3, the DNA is TGTGCCAGCAGCTTCCAGGGAAGGGATTATGGCTACACCTTC. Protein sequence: CASSFQGRDYGYTF.

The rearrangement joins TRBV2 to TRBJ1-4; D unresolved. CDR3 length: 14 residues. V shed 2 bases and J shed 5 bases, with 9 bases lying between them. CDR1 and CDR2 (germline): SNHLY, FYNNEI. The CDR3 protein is CASSETRLNEKLFF. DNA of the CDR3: TGTGCCAGCAGTGAAACGCGTCTCAATGAAAAACTGTTTTTT.

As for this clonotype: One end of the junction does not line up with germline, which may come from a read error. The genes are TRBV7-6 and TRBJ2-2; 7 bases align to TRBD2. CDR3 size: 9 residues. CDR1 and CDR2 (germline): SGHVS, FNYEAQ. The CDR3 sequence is CASSLTGGF. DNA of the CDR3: TGTGCCAGCAGCTTAACGGGGGGTTTT.

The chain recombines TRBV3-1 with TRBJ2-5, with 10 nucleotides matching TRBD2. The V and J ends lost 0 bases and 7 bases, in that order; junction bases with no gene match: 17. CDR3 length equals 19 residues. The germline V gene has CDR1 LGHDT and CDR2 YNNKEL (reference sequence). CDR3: CASSQEVAASGGPSGTQYF. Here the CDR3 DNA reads TGTGCCAGCAGCCAAGAGGTCGCGGCTAGCGGGGGACCAAGCGGGACCCAGTACTTC.